This entry features one TCR beta chain sequence. Those enrolled, adults aged about 18 to 89 years, came from about two dozen US areas. This sample stems from a study of blood T cell repertoires in COVID-19. Clones were read by immunoSEQ multiplex PCR, and TCRdb kept only the in-frame ones, dropping some. This sample carries over 300,000 clones, about 90% of them seen once, and the ten largest clones take approximately 5.2%. The V and J ends lost 3 bases and 1 base respectively, with 15 bases between them. Germline V gene lookup returns CDR1 MNHNS and CDR2 SASEGT. CDR3 length: 16 amino acids. The sequenced material came from PBMCs or T cells enriched from blood (not recorded which). This TCR was recovered from a woman aged 25 to 39 who had recovered from COVID-19. V usage is TRBV6-1 and J usage is TRBJ1-1; D unclear. CDR3 sequence: CASSDPIQVPNTEAFF. Here the CDR3 DNA reads TGTGCCAGCAGTGACCCAATCCAGGTTCCGAACACTGAAGCTTTCTTT.